This T cell receptor (delta chain) was captured by sequencing in a study of gamma-delta T cells after stem cell transplantation (dated by TCRdb to the mid-2010s). Taken from cysteine to phenylalanine, the CDR3 has 18 residues. Only CDR3 DNA remains: 54 bases, in frame from the first base. Here V drops 5 bases and J drops 11 bases, and the junction holds 26 bases not matched to any gene. CDR1 and CDR2 (TSWWSYY, QGS) derive from the germline V gene. Libraries were constructed by RT-PCR. Sequencing was carried out with an Illumina MiSeq. TCRdb called clones afresh from the public reads with CATT; identical DNA rows were later merged. The sample table shows approximately 14,000 delta-chain clones, and approximately 33% are seen once. Together, the top ten hold around 3.9% of the sample. With regard to this clone: Its antigen is still unknown. No base-level quality is on record; no much larger clone is a single base apart.

The chain is encoded by TRDV1 joined to TRDJ1, with 7 central nucleotides matching TRDD3. The sequenced material came from gamma-delta T cells. The TCR originated in a human donor. It is not recorded whose cells these are; they may come from a transplant donor. The DNA is as follows: TGTGCTCTTGGGCTTTTTCTTCTTCCACTGGGGTACACAGATCACCTCATCTTT. This translates into CALGLFLLPLGYTDHLIF.